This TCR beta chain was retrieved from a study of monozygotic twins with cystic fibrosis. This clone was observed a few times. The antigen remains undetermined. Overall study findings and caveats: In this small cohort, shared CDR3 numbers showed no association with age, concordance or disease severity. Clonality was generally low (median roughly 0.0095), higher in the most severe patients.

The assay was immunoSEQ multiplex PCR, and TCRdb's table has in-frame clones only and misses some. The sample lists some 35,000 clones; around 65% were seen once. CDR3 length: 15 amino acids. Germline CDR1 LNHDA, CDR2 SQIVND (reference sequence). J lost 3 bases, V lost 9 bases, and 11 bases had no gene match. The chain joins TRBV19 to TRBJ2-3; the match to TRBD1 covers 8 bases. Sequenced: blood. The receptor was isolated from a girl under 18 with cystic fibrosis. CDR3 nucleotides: TGTGCCAGCAAAACCGGGACAGGACAAACAGATACGCAGTATTTT. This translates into CASKTGTGQTDTQYF.